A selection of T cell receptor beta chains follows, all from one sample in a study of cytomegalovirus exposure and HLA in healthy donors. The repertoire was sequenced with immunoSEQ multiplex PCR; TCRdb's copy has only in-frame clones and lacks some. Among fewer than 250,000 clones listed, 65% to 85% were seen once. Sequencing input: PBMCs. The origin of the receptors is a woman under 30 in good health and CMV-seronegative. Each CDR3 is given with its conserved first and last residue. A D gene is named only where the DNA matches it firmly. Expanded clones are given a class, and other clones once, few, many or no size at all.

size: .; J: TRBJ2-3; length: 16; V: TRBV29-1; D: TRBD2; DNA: TGCAGCGCTAAGCGGGGGGGCGGTCCAAGCACAGATACGCAGTATTTT; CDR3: CSAKRGGGPSTDTQYF
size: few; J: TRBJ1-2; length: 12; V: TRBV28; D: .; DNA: TGTGCCAGCAGTTTGGGGCTATATGGCTACACCTTC; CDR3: CASSLGLYGYTF
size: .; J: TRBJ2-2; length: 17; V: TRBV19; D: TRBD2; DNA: TGTGCCAGTAGTATGGGACTAGCGGGGGAAACAAATGGGGAGCTGTTTTTT; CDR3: CASSMGLAGETNGELFF
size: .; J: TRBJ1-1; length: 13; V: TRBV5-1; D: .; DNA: TGCGCCAGCAGCTTGGGACAGGCCACTGAAGCTTTCTTT; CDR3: CASSLGQATEAFF
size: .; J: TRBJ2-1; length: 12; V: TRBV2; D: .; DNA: TGTGCCAGCAGCCGAAGAGACAATGAGCAGTTCTTC; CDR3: CASSRRDNEQFF
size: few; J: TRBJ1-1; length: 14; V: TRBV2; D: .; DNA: TGTGCCAGCAGGATTGACAATATAGACACTGAAGCTTTCTTT; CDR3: CASRIDNIDTEAFF
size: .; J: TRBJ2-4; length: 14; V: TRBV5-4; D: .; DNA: TGTGCCAGCAGCATACCAGGGGCCAAAAACATTCAGTACTTC; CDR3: CASSIPGAKNIQYF
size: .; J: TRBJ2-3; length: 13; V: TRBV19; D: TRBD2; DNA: TGTGCCAGTACTCGGGAGGGTGGAGATACGCAGTATTTT; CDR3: CASTREGGDTQYF
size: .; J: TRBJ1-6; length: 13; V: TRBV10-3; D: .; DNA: TGTGCCATCAGTGAGCAGGGGAATTCACCCCTCCACTTT; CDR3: CAISEQGNSPLHF
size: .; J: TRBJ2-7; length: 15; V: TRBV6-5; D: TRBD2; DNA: TGTGCCAGCAGCAGAGGAGGGAGCGGGAAATACGAGCAGTACTTC; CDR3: CASSRGGSGKYEQYF
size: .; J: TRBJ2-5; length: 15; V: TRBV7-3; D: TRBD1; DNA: TGTGCCAGCAGCAACCTACAGGGGGCCCGGGAGACCCAGTACTTC; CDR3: CASSNLQGARETQYF
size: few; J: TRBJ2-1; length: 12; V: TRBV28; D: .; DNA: TGTGCCACCCTGACAGGCTACAATGAGCAGTTCTTC; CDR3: CATLTGYNEQFF
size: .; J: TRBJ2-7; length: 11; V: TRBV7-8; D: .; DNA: TGTGCCAGCAGCTTAGCCTTCGAGCAGTACTTC; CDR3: CASSLAFEQYF
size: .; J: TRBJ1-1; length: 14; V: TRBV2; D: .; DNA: TGTGCCAGCATAGGTAGACAGTCGGACACTGAAGCTTTCTTT; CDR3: CASIGRQSDTEAFF
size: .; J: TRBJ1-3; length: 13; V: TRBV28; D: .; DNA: TGTGCCAGCAGGCATACCAGGGGAAACACCATATATTTT; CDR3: CASRHTRGNTIYF
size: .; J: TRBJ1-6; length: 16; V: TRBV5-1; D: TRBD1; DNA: TGCGCCAGCAGCTTGGGGGGCTCGACAGGGCATTCACCCCTCCACTTT; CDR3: CASSLGGSTGHSPLHF
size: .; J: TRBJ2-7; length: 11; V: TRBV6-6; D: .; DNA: TGTGCCAGCAGTTCCAATGAGGAGCAGTACTTC; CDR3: CASSSNEEQYF
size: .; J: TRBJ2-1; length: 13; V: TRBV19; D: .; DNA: TGTGCCAGTAGTACGACTAGTTACAATGAGCAGTTCTTC; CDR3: CASSTTSYNEQFF
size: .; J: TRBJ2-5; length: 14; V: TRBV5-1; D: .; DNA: TGCGCCAGCGTTCCTAGCGACCCTTGGGAGACCCAGTACTTC; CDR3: CASVPSDPWETQYF
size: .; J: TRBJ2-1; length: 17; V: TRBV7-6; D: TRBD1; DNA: TGTGCCAGCAGCTTAAGGGTGGCAGGGGGCGATTTCTTTGAGCAGTTCTTC; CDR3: CASSLRVAGGDFFEQFF
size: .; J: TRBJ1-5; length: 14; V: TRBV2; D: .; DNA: TGTGCCAGCAGCGCGGACAGCTCCGGCCAGCCCCAGCATTTT; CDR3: CASSADSSGQPQHF
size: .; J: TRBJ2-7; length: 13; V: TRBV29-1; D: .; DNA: TGCAGCGTCACAATAGCGAACTCCTACGAGCAGTACTTC; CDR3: CSVTIANSYEQYF
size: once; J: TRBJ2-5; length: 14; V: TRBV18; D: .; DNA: TGTGCCAGCTCACCACGTACGGGGCAAGAGACCCAGTACTTC; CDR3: CASSPRTGQETQYF
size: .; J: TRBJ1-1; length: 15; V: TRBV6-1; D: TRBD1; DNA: TGTGCCAGCAGTGAAAGATGGGACAGGGGGCAGTTAGCTTTCTTT; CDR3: CASSERWDRGQLAFF
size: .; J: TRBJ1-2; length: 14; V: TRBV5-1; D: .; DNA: TGCGCCAGCAGCTCCGCGGGGAGGGTGAATGGCTACACCTTC; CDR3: CASSSAGRVNGYTF
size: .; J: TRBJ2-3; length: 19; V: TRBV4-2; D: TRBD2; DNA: TGTGCCAGCAGCCAGGCCTTCTCATATAGCGGGGGTTTGGTAGATACGCAGTATTTT; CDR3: CASSQAFSYSGGLVDTQYF
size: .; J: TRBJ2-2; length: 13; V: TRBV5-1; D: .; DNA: TGCGCCAGCAGCTTGGTCGGGACCGGGGAGCTGTTTTTT; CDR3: CASSLVGTGELFF
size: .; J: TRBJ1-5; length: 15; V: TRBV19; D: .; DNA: TGTGCCAGTACTATGGTAGGGGCTAGCAATCAGCCCCAGCATTTT; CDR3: CASTMVGASNQPQHF
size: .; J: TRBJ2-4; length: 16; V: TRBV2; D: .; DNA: TGTGCCAGCAGCGCGGAAGGGGCAAACGCCAAAAACATTCAGTACTTC; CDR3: CASSAEGANAKNIQYF
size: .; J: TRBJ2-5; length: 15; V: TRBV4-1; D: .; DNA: TGCGCCAGCAGCTCCCACGAAAGCGGCCAAGAGACCCAGTACTTC; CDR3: CASSSHESGQETQYF
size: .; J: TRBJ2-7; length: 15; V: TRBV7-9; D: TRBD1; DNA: TGTGCCAGCAGCTCCCGGACAGGGGGGAATTACGAGCAGTACTTC; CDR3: CASSSRTGGNYEQYF
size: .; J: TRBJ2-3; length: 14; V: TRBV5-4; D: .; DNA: TGTGCCAGCAGCTTGGCTAGCGGCACAGATACGCAGTATTTT; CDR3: CASSLASGTDTQYF
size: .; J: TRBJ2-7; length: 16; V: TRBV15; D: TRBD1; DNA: TGTGCCACCAGCAGAGATGCCTCGACAGGGGGTCACGAGCAGTACTTC; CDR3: CATSRDASTGGHEQYF
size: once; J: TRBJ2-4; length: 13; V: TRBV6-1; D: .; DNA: TGTGCCAGTCGACAGCTAGCCAAAAACATTCAGTACTTC; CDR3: CASRQLAKNIQYF
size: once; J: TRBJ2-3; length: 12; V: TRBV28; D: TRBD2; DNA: TGTGGGGCGGGGGGGCCAGCAGATACGCAGTATTTT; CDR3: CGAGGPADTQYF
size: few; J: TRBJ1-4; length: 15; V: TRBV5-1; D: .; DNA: TGCGCCAGCAGAGGGGGGGACACAACTAATGAAAAACTGTTTTTT; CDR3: CASRGGDTTNEKLFF
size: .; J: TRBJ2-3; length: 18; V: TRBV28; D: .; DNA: TGTGCCAGCAGTACCCTAGGGGGGGGCCCAGCTGGTACAGATACGCAGTATTTT; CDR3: CASSTLGGGPAGTDTQYF
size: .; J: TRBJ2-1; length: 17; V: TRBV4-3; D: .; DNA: TGCGCCAGCAGCCAAGATTGGGCACCGAGCTCCTACAATGAGCAGTTCTTC; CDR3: CASSQDWAPSSYNEQFF
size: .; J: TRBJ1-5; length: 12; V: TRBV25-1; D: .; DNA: TGTGCCAGCAGTGAAGGCTATCAGCCCCAGCATTTT; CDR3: CASSEGYQPQHF
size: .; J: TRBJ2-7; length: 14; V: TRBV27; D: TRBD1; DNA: TGTGCCAGCAGTTCTCGACAGGGTACCTACGAGCAGTACTTC; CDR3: CASSSRQGTYEQYF
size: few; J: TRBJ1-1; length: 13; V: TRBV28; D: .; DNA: TGTGCCAGCAGTTACCAGGACACGACTGAAGCTTTCTTT; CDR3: CASSYQDTTEAFF
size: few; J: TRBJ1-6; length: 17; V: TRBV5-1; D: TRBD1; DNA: TGCGCCAGCAGCTTCGGAACAGGGGGCTCCTATAATTCACCCCTCCACTTT; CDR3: CASSFGTGGSYNSPLHF
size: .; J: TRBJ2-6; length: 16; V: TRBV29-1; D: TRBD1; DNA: TGCAGCGCGAGGACAGGGGGGGCCTCTGGGGCCAACGTCCTGACTTTC; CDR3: CSARTGGASGANVLTF
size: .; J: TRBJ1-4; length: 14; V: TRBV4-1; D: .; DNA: TGCGCCAGCAGCCGGGACACTTCTAATGAAAAACTGTTTTTT; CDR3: CASSRDTSNEKLFF
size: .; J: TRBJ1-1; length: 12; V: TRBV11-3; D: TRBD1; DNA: TGTGCCAGCAGCTATAGACAGGGGGCGGCTTTCTTT; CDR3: CASSYRQGAAFF
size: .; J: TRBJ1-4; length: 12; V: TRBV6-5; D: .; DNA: TGTGCCAGCAGGTCCGGGGGGGAAAAACTGTTTTTT; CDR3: CASRSGGEKLFF
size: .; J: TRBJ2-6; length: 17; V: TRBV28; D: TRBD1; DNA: TGTGCCAGCAGTTACAGGGGGCTCTACTCTGGGGCCAACGTCCTGACTTTC; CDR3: CASSYRGLYSGANVLTF
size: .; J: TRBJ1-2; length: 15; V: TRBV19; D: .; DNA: TGTGCCAGTAGACAAGGACAGCCTACTAACTATGGCTACACCTTC; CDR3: CASRQGQPTNYGYTF